The sequence of this T cell receptor (beta chain) was determined in a study of blood T cells in healthy people across ages. Study context: Researchers report that template switching captured about one barcoded beta molecule per two T cells. Study-wide points: Conclusively comparing naive with antigen-experienced cells was impossible with unsorted PBMCs.

With respect to this clonotype: The target antigen is unknown.

A second roughly 7 to 12 cycle PCR used barcoded and J-beta primers. From each sample, at least 2.5 million paired-end reads containing CDR3 were obtained. In TCRdb, the 5' RACE reads were re-called with MiXCR into one record per CDR3 protein. The table includes about 1.8 million distinct CDR3 sequences, 49% detected once. The receptor comes from a woman in her 40s in good health. Material: blood.

Written as DNA, the CDR3 is TGTGCCAGCAGGGAACAAATGAACACTGAAGCTTTCTTT. Encoded protein: CASREQMNTEAFF. The genes are TRBV6-2 or TRBV6-3 and TRBJ1-1; D unresolved. The CDR3 is made up of 13 amino acids. The germline V gene encodes CDR1 MNHEY and CDR2 SVGEGT. The V gene lost 6 bases and the J gene lost 0 bases, with 8 bases spanning the gap.